Described below is a single T cell receptor beta chain sequence and its context. Antigen unknown. The record originates from a study of T cell repertoires in cytomegalovirus infection. Study at large: Public signatures in TCR beta pointed to CMV infection and matching HLA type.

CDR1 is MNHEY, CDR2 SMNVEV, per germline (reference sequence). Trimming removed 1 base at V and 0 bases at J, with 21 bases between. This CDR3 has 19 amino acids. TCRdb passed the reads through MiXCR, listing each CDR3 protein once. The sample holds fewer than 1,000,000 distinct CDR3 sequences, about a third seen once. The chain links TRBV27 to TRBJ1-2; D remains ambiguous. Material: cultured CD8+ T cells from PBMCs, obtained from culture after CMV antigen stimulation. This clonotype originated in a human donor in good health (CMV status not recorded). Some clones in this sample may be carry-over from other donors' samples. CDR3 in amino acids: CASSLFAGQTFTPNYGYTF. CDR3 nucleotides: TGTGCCAGCAGTTTATTCGCCGGCCAGACATTTACTCCTAACTATGGCTACACCTTC.